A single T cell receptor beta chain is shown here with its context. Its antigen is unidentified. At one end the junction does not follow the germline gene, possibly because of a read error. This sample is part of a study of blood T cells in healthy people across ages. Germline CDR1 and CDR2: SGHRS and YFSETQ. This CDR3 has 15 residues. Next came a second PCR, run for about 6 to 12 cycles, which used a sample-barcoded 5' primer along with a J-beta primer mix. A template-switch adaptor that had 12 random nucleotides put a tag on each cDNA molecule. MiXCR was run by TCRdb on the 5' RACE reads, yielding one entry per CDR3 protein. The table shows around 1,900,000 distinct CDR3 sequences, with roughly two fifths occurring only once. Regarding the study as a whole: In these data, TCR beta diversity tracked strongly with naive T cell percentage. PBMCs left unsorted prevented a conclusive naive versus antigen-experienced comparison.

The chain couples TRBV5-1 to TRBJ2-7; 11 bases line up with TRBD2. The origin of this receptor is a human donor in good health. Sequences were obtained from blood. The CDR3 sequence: CARSFGLAGSYEQYF. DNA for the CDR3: TGCGCCCGCAGCTTCGGACTAGCGGGTTCCTACGAGCAGTACTTC. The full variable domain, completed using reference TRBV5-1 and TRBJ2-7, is KAGVTQTPRYLIKTRGQQVTLSCSPISGHRSVSWYQQTPGQGLQFLFEYFSETQRNKGNFPGRFSGRQFSNSRSEMNVSTLELGDSALYLCARSFGLAGSYEQYFGPGTRLTVT.